This T cell receptor beta chain derives from a study of blood T cells in healthy people across ages. Study results and limitations: Greater diversity and more naive CD4+ cells were seen in long-lived donors than in aged donors.

V lost 4 bases, J lost 1 base, and 10 bases lay in between. There are 14 residues in the CDR3. Germline CDR1 reads SEHNR; CDR2 reads FQNEAQ (reference sequence). Next came a second PCR, run for roughly 6 to 11 cycles, which used a sample-barcoded 5' primer along with a J-beta primer mix. A single record per CDR3 protein comes from TCRdb applying MiXCR to the 5' RACE reads. This sample has nearly 800,000 distinct CDR3 sequences, with more than 50% found just once. About this clonotype: The antigen remains unidentified.

The donors, healthy Caucasians from Russia, were aged 6 to 90. This chain links TRBV7-9 with TRBJ2-5, with D hard to call. The sequence was collected from a middle-aged man in good health. Specimen: blood. The CDR3 protein is CASSSQRFQETQYF. The CDR3, as DNA: TGTGCCAGCAGCTCACAGCGATTCCAAGAGACCCAGTACTTC. Drawing the rest from reference TRBV7-9 and TRBJ2-5, the complete variable domain is DTGVSQNPRHKITKRGQNVTFRCDPISEHNRLYWYRQTLGQGPEFLTYFQNEAQLEKSRLLSDRFSAERPKGSFSTLEIQRTEQGDSAMYLCASSSQRFQETQYFGPGTRLLVL.